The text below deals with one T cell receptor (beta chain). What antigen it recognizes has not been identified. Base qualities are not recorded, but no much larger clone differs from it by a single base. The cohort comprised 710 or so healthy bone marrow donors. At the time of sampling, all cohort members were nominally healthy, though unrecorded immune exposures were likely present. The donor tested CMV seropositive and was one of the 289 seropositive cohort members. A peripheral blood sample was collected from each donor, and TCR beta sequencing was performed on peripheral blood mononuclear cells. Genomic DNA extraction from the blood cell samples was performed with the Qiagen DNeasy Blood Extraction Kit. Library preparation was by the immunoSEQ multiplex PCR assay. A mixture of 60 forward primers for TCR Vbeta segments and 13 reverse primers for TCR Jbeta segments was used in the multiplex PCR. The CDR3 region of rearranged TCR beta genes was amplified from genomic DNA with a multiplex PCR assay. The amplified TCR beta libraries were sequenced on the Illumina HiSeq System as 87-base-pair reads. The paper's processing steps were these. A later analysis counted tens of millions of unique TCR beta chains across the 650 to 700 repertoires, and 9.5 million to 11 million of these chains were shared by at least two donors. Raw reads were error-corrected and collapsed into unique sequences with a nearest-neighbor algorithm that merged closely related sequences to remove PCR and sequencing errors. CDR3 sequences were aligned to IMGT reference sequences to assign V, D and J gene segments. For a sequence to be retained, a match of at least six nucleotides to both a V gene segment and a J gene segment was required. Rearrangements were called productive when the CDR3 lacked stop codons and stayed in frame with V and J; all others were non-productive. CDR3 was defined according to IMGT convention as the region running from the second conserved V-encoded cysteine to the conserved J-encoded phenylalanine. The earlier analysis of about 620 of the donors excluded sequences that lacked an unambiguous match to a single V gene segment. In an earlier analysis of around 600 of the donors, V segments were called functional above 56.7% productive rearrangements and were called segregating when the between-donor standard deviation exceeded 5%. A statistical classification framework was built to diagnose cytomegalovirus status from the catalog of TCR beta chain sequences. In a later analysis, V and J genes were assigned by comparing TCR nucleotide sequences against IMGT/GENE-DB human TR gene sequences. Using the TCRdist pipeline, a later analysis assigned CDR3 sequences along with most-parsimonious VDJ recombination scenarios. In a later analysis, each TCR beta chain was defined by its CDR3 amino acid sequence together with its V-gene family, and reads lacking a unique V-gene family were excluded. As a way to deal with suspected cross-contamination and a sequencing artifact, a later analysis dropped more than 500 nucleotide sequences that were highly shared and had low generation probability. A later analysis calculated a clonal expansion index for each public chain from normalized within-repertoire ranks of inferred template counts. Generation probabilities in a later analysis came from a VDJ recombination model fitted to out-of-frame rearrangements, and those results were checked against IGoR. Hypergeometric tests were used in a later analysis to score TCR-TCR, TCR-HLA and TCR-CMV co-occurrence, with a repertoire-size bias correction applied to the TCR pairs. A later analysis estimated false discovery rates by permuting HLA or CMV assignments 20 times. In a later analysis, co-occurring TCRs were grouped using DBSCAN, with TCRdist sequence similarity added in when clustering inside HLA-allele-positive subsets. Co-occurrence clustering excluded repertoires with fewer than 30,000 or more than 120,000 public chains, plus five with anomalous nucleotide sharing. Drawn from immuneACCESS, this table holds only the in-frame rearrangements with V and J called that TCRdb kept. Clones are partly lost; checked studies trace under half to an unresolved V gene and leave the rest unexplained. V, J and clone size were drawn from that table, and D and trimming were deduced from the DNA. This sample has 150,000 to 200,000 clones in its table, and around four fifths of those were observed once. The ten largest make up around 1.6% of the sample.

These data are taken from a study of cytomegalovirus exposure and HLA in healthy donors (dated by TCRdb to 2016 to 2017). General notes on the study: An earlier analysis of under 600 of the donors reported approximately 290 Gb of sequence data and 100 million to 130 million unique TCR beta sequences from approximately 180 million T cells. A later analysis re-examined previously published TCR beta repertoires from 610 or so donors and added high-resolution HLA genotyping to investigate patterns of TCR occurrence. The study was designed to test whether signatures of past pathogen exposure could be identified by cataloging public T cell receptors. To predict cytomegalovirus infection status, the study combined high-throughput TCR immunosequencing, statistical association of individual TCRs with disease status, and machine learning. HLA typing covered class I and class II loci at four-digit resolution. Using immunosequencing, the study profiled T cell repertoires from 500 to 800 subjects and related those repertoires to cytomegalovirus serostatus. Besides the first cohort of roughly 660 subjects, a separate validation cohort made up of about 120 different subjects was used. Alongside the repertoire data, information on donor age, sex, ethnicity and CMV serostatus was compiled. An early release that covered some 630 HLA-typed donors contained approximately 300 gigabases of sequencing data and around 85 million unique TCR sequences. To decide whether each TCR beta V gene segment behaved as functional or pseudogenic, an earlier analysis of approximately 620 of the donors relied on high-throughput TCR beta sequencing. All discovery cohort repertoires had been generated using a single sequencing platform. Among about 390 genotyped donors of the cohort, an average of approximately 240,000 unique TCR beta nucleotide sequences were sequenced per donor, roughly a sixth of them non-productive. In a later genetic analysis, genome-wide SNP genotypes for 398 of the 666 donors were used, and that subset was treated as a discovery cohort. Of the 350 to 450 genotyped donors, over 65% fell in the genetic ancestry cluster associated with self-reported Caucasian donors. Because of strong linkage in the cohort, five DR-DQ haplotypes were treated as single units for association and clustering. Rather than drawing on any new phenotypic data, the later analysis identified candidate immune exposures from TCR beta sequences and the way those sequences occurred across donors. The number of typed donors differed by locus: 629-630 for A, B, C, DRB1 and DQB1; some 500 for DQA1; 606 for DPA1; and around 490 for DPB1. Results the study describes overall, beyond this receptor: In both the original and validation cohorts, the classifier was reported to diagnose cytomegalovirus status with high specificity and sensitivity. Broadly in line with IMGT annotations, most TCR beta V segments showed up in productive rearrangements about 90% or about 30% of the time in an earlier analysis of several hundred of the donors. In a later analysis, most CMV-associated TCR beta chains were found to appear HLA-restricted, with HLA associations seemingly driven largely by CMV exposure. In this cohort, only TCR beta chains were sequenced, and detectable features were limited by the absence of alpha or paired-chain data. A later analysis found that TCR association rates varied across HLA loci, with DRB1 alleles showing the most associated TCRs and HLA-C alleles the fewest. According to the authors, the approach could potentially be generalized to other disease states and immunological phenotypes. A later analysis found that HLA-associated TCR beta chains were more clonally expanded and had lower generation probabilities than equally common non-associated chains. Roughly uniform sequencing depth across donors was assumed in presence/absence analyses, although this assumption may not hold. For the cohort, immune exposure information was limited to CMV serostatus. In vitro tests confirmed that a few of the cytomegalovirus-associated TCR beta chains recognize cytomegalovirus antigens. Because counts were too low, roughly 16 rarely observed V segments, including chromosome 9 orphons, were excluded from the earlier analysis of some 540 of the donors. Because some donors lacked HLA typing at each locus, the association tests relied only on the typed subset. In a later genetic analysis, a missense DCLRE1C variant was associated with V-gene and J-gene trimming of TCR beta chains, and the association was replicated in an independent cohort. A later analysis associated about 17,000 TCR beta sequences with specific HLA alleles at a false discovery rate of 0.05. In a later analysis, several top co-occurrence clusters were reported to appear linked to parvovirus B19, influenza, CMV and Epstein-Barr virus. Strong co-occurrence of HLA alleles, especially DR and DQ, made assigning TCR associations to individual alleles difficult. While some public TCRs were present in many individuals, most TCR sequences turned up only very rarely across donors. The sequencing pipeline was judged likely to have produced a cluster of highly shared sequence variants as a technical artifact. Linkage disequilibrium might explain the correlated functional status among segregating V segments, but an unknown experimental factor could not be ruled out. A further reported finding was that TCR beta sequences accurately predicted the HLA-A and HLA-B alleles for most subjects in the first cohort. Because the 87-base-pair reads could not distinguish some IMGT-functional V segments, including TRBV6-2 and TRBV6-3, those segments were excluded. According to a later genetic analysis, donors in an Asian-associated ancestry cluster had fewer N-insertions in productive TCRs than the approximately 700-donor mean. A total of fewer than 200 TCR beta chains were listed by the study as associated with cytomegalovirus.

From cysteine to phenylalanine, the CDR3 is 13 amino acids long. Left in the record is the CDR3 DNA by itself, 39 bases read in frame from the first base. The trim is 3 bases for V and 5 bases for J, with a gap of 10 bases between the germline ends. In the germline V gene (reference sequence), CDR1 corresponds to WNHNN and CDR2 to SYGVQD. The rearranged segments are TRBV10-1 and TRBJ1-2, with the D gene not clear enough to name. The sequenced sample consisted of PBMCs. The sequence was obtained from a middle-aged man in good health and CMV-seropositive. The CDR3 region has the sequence CASSDRAGYGYTF. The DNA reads TGCGCCAGCAGTGACCGGGCGGGATATGGCTACACCTTC.